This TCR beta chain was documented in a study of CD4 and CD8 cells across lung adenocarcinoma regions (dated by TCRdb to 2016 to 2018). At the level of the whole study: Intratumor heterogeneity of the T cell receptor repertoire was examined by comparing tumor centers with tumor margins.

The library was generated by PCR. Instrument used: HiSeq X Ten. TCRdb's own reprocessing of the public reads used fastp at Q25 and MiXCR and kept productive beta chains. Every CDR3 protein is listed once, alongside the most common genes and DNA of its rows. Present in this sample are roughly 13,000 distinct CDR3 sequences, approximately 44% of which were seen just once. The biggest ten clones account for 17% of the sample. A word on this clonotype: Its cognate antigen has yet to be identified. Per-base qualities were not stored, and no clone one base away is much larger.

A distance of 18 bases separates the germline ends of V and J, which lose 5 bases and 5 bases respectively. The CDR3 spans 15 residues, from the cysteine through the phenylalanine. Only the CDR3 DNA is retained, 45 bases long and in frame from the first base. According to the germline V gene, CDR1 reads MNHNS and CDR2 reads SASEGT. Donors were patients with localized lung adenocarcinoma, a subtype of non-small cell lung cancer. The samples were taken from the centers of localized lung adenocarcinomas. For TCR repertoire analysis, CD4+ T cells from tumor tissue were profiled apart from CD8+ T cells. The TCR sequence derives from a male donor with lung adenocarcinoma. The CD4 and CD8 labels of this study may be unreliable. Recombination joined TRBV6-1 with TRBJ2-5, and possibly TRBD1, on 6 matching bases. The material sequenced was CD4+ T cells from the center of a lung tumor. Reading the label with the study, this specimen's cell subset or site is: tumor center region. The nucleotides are TGTGCCAGCAGTCTAACAGGGCCGGAGCTCGAGACCCAGTACTTC. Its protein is CASSLTGPELETQYF.